The entry below gives a single TCR beta chain sequence along with its context. What it recognizes is unknown. This entry comes from a study of CD8+ T cells in alopecia areata. The overall study: Oral tofacitinib, 5 to 10 mg twice daily, was given in an open-label trial. Tofacitinib continued for 6 to 18 months and was then withheld for 6 months. Study-wide points: Elevated clonality characterized lesional scalp relative to normal scalp, particularly in alopecia totalis/universalis.

RNA extraction and reverse transcription yielded cDNA as sequencing template. Assay used: immunoSEQ multiplex PCR; TCRdb lists only in-frame clones, some missing. The table lists some 180,000 clones, 53% of them singletons. Treatment given: oral pan-JAK inhibitor, 5-10 mg twice daily. Germline loops: CDR1 LNHDA, CDR2 SQIVND (reference sequence). Trimming at V came to 3 bases and at J to 8 bases, leaving 11 bases not matched to a gene. The CDR3 is 16 amino acids. This clonotype was sampled from a human donor with alopecia areata. The chain combines TRBV19 with TRBJ1-2, with 11 bases matching TRBD1. The sample here was CD8+ T cells sorted from blood, taken at week 24, from a patient treated with tofacitinib. The CDR3 region has the DNA TGTGCCAGTAGTATCACCTCCTGGACAGGGGGCTACGGCTACACCTTC. This gives the protein CASSITSWTGGYGYTF.